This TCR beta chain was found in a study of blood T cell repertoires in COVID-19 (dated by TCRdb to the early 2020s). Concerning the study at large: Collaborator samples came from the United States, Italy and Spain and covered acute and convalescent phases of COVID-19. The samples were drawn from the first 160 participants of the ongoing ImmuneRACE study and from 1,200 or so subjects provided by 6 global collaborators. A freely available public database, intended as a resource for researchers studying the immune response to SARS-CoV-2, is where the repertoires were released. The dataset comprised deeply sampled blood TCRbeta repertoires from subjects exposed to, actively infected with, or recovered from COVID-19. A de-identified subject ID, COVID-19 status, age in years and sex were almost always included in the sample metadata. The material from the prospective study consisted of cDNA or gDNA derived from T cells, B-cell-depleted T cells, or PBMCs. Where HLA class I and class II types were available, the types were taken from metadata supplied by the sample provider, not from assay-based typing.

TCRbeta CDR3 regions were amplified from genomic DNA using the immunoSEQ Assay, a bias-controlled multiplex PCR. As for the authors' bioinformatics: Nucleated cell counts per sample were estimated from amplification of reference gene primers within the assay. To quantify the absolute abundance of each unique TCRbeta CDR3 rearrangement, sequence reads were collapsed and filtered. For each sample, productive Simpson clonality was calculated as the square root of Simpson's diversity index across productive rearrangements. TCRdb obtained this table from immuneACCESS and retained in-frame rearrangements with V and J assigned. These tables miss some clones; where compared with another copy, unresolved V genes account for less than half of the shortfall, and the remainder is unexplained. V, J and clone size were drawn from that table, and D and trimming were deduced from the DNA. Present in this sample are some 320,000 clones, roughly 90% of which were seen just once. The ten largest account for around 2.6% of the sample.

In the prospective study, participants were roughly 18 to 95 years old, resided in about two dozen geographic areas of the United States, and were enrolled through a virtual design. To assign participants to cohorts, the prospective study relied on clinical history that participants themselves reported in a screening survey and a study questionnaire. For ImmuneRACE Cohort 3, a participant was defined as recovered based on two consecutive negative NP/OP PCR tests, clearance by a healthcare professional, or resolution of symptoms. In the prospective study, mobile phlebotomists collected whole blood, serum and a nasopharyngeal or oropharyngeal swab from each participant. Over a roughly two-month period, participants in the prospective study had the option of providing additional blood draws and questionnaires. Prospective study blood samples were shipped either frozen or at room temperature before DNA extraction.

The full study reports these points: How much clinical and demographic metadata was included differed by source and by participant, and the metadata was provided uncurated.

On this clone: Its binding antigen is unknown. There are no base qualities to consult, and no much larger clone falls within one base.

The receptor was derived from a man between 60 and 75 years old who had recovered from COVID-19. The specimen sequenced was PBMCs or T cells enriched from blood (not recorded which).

CDR3 protein: CASGGGANTGELFF. The sequenced DNA is TGTGCCAGCGGGGGAGGCGCGAACACCGGGGAGCTGTTTTTT. Here the chain combines TRBV9 and TRBJ2-2; perhaps TRBD2 is the D gene, with 6 bases matching. CDR1 and CDR2 are read off the germline V gene as SGDLS and YYNGEE. The CDR3, from cysteine to phenylalanine, totals 14 residues. Just the 42-base CDR3 DNA is kept, in frame starting at base 1. V is shortened by 7 bases, J by 0 bases, and the region joining them spans 10 bases. When the CDR3 is completed using the reference TRBV9 and TRBJ2-2 genes on either side, the full variable domain is DSGVTQTPKHLITATGQRVTLRCSPRSGDLSVYWYQQSLDQGLQFLIQYYNGEERAKGNILERFSAQQFPDLHSELNLSSLELGDSALYFCASGGGANTGELFFGEGSRLTVL.